These T cell receptor beta chains were read from a single sample in a study of blood T cell repertoires in COVID-19. The table came from immunoSEQ multiplex PCR; TCRdb's copy has only in-frame clones and leaves some out. The sample contains 45,000 to 60,000 clones, roughly 90% of which appear only once. Material for sequencing was peripheral blood. These receptor sequences come from a man aged 50 to 60 with active COVID-19. Both conserved end residues are part of each CDR3. The D gene is left open where the match is weak. Only part of the rows carry a size: once, few, many, or a class if the clone is expanded.

>TRBD2|TRBV7-7|TRBJ2-5|once
CASGEGTSVLETQYF
TGTGCTAGCGGGGAGGGGACTAGCGTTTTGGAGACCCAGTACTTC
>TRBD1|TRBV9|TRBJ2-3|NA
CASSADRASTDTQYF
TGTGCCAGCAGCGCCGACAGGGCCAGCACAGATACGCAGTATTTT
>TRBD2|TRBV5-4|TRBJ2-1|NA
CASSLEGGGVSYNEQFF
TGTGCCAGCAGCTTGGAGGGCGGGGGGGTCTCCTACAATGAGCAGTTCTTC
>NA|TRBV18|TRBJ1-1|NA
CASSPQGLDTEAFF
TGTGCCAGCTCACCCCAGGGTTTGGACACTGAAGCTTTCTTT
>NA|TRBV15|TRBJ2-1|NA
CATSRPTVREQFF
TGTGCCACCAGCCGCCCGACTGTCAGAGAGCAGTTCTTC
>NA|TRBV7-9|TRBJ2-1|NA
CASIPPGQTSSYNEQFF
TGTGCCAGCATACCACCTGGACAGACGAGCTCCTACAATGAGCAGTTCTTC
>NA|TRBV12-3/TRBV12-4|TRBJ1-1|NA
CASKRGFEAFF
TGTGCCAGCAAGAGAGGGTTTGAAGCTTTCTTT
>NA|TRBV12-5|TRBJ2-1|NA
CASAYVGEQFF
TGTGCTAGTGCCTATGTTGGTGAGCAGTTCTTC
>TRBD1|TRBV5-6|TRBJ1-5|once
CASSSNRGRVGQPQHF
TGTGCCAGCAGCTCTAACAGGGGGCGCGTTGGTCAGCCCCAGCATTTT
>TRBD2|TRBV7-6|TRBJ2-1|NA
CASSLVPGTSGANEQFF
TGTGCCAGCAGCTTGGTACCCGGGACTAGCGGGGCCAATGAGCAGTTCTTC
>TRBD1|TRBV9|TRBJ2-3|NA
CASSVGTGRHTQYF
TGTGCCAGCAGCGTAGGGACAGGGAGGCATACGCAGTATTTT
>NA|TRBV6-2/TRBV6-3|TRBJ2-1|once
CASSYSSVYNEQFF
TGTGCCAGCAGTTACTCGTCCGTTTACAATGAGCAGTTCTTC
>NA|TRBV6-5|TRBJ1-4|NA
CASSPVRTNEKLFF
TGTGCCAGCAGCCCCGTGAGAACTAATGAAAAACTGTTTTTT
>TRBD2|TRBV12-3/TRBV12-4|TRBJ2-1|NA
CASSRGGRGEQFF
TGTGCCAGCAGCCGGGGAGGGCGGGGTGAGCAGTTCTTC
>NA|TRBV4-3|TRBJ1-2|NA
CASSQDLGGGNYGYTF
TGCGCCAGCAGCCAAGACCTAGGGGGGGGGAACTATGGCTACACCTTC
>TRBD1|TRBV2|TRBJ1-1|NA
CASMGPFGQGDTEAFF
TGTGCCAGCATGGGGCCTTTTGGACAGGGGGACACTGAAGCTTTCTTT
>NA|TRBV10-1|TRBJ2-3|NA
CASSEFMDTQYF
TGCGCCAGCAGTGAGTTTATGGATACGCAGTATTTT
>NA|TRBV12-3/TRBV12-4|TRBJ1-1|NA
CASKYLGGNEAFF
TGTGCCAGCAAGTACTTGGGGGGAAATGAAGCTTTCTTT
>NA|TRBV5-1|TRBJ2-1|few
CASSYLSTSSYNEQFF
TGCGCCAGCAGCTACCTTAGCACTAGCTCCTACAATGAGCAGTTCTTC
>NA|TRBV6-5|TRBJ2-5|NA
CACGGFGLETQYF
TGTGCATGTGGAGGGTTTGGGTTGGAGACCCAGTACTTC
>TRBD1|TRBV6-2/TRBV6-3|TRBJ2-7|NA
CASSLSRDRDYEQYF
TGTGCCAGCAGTCTTAGCCGGGACAGGGACTACGAGCAGTACTTC
>TRBD2|TRBV27|TRBJ2-1|NA
CASSLSISVGLAGAFEQFF
TGTGCCAGCAGTTTATCGATTTCCGTGGGGCTAGCGGGAGCCTTTGAGCAGTTCTTC
>TRBD1|TRBV6-5|TRBJ1-2|NA
CASSYATGRNGYTF
TGTGCCAGCAGTTACGCGACAGGGAGGAATGGCTACACCTTC
>NA|TRBV25-1|TRBJ1-6|few
CASSFGREVSSPLHF
TGTGCCAGCAGTTTCGGTAGGGAGGTCTCTTCACCCCTCCACTTT
>TRBD2|TRBV28|TRBJ2-3|medium-sized
CASSTPLAGDTDTQYF
TGTGCCAGCAGTACCCCTCTAGCGGGGGATACAGATACGCAGTATTTT
>TRBD1|TRBV19|TRBJ2-3|once
CASSPRGSTDTQYF
TGTGCCAGTAGTCCCAGGGGGAGCACAGATACGCAGTATTTT
>NA|TRBV9|TRBJ2-1|few
CASSVGLDSYNEQFF
TGTGCCAGCAGCGTAGGGCTAGACTCCTACAATGAGCAGTTCTTC
>NA|TRBV5-1|TRBJ2-1|NA
CASSSEDLSYNEQFF
TGCGCCAGCAGCAGTGAGGACTTATCCTACAATGAGCAGTTCTTC
>TRBD1|TRBV18|TRBJ1-1|once
CASSPKDRLDTEAFF
TGTGCCAGCTCACCTAAGGACAGGCTGGACACTGAAGCTTTCTTT
>NA|TRBV4-3|TRBJ2-1|NA
CASSPTRDSYNEQFF
TGCGCCAGCAGCCCCACACGGGATTCCTACAATGAGCAGTTCTTC
>NA|TRBV12-3/TRBV12-4|TRBJ2-7|NA
CASSLRDIDEQYF
TGTGCCAGCAGTTTACGGGACATCGACGAGCAGTACTTC
>NA|TRBV12-5|TRBJ2-1|NA
CASAPGRGTNYNEQFF
TGTGCTAGTGCCCCAGGGAGGGGGACTAATTACAATGAGCAGTTCTTC
>NA|TRBV7-9|TRBJ1-2|NA
CASSQMGGRTTRGYTF
TGTGCCAGCAGCCAAATGGGGGGTCGTACTACTCGTGGCTACACCTTC
>NA|TRBV5-5|TRBJ1-5|NA
CASSLVPDQPQHF
TGTGCCAGCAGCTTGGTCCCCGATCAGCCCCAGCATTTT
>NA|TRBV4-2|TRBJ2-2|NA
CASSQDIGRTTGELFF
TGTGCCAGCAGCCAGGACATCGGCCGAACGACCGGGGAGCTGTTTTTT
>NA|TRBV4-2|TRBJ1-6|NA
CASSQEGWGDYNSPLHF
TGTGCCAGCAGCCAGGAGGGGTGGGGGGATTATAATTCACCCCTCCACTTT
>NA|TRBV27|TRBJ2-6|NA
CASSLSTRGANVLTF
TGTGCCAGCAGTTTATCCACCCGGGGGGCCAACGTCCTGACTTTC
>TRBD1|TRBV2|TRBJ1-5|NA
CASSFRDSNQPQHF
TGTGCCAGCAGTTTCCGGGACAGTAATCAGCCCCAGCATTTT
>TRBD1|TRBV7-9|TRBJ1-2|few
CASSLGDRAYGYTF
TGTGCCAGCAGCTTAGGGGACAGGGCCTATGGCTACACCTTC
>TRBD2|TRBV9|TRBJ2-5|NA
CASSVAGTSGMGGTQYF
TGTGCCAGCAGCGTAGCCGGGACTAGCGGGATGGGGGGGACCCAGTACTTC
>TRBD1|TRBV5-1|TRBJ1-6|NA
CASSTGQLNSPLHF
TGCGCCAGCAGCACGGGACAGCTCAATTCACCCCTCCACTTT
>TRBD1|TRBV5-1|TRBJ1-3|NA
CASSLEGQGFGNTIYF
TGCGCCAGCAGCTTGGAGGGACAGGGGTTCGGAAACACCATATATTTT
>NA|TRBV7-8|TRBJ2-1|NA
CASSPGTLKFF
TGTGCCAGCAGCCCCGGGACTCTAAAGTTCTTC
>NA|TRBV7-2|TRBJ1-1|NA
CASSSYQITENTEAFF
TGTGCCAGCAGCTCCTACCAAATCACAGAGAACACTGAAGCTTTCTTT
>TRBD1|TRBV19|TRBJ1-2|few
CASSGDSHSMGYTF
TGTGCCAGTAGCGGGGACAGCCATTCGATGGGCTACACCTTC